This record covers a single T cell receptor beta chain. Profiling relied on immunoSEQ multiplex PCR, and the TCRdb table lists in-frame clones only, not all of them. The data show about 15,000 clones, around nine tenths seen once. The record originates from a study of technical replicates of blood from a handful of donors. This CDR3 region has 17 residues. Trimming removed 4 bases at V and 0 bases at J, with 17 bases between. CDR1 MNHNS and CDR2 SASEGT come from the germline V gene. The chain links TRBV6-1 to TRBJ2-3; perhaps TRBD2 as D (7 bases). Sequencing was performed on PBMCs. This TCR came from a human donor in good health. The CDR3 region is CASSGEGTLRSTDTQYF. The CDR3 DNA follows: TGTGCCAGCAGTGGGGAGGGGACACTACGCAGCACAGATACGCAGTATTTT.